These 3 T cell receptor beta chains came from one sample sequenced in a study of shared clonotypes between healthy human individuals. Sequenced by immunoSEQ multiplex PCR; TCRdb stores in-frame clones only, minus some. The repertoire includes more than 2 million clones, around 95% of them detected once, and roughly 0.13% sits in the top ten. The specimen sequenced was naive CD4+ T cells sorted from blood. Described subset: CD45RA+ positively selected. The origin of the receptors is a man in his late teens or twenties in good health.

The V and J genes are TRBV5-4 and TRBJ2-1, with 8 bases lining up with TRBD2. V lost 6 bases, J lost 7 bases, and 15 bases stayed unmatched. Looked up from germline, CDR1 is SGHNT and CDR2 is YYREEE (reference sequence). The CDR3 runs to 16 residues. CDR3 DNA: TGTGCCAGCACCCGAGGTAGAGCGGGAGTGGGGAATGAGCAGTTCTTC. The encoded protein is CASTRGRAGVGNEQFF.

This clone was recorded once. The chain combines TRBV12-2 with TRBJ2-7. TRBV12-2 is marked as a pseudogene. The length of the CDR3 is 16 residues. CDR3 DNA sequence: TGTGCAAGTCGCTCCCCAGACGGATTAAGCTCCTACGAGCAGTACTTC. It yields the protein CASRSPDGLSSYEQYF.

This rearrangement joins TRBV10-3 to TRBJ2-2; 7 bases map to TRBD1. V shed 5 bases, J shed 3 bases, and the junction held 3 bases outside the gene matches. CDR1 and CDR2 (germline): ENHRY, SYGVKD. CDR3 length: 14 amino acids. CDR3 DNA sequence: TGTGCCATCAGTAAGGGGACAGACACCGGGGAGCTGTTTTTT. Translating it yields CAISKGTDTGELFF.